This record concerns one TCR beta chain sequence. This clone was detected once. The antigen it binds to is not known. The junction shows a germline mismatch at one end, possibly a read error. Receptor libraries were prepared by the immunoSEQ multiplex PCR assay. TCRdb's version of the immuneACCESS table is confined to in-frame rearrangements and falls short of the full clone set. An unresolved V gene accounts for under half of the shortfall where checked; the remainder is of unknown origin. The sample table holds over 550 clones, of which 74% were seen once. The ten largest clones add up to under 3.5% of the sample. The CDR3 contains 17 residues, cysteine and phenylalanine counted. The read is trimmed to its CDR3 DNA, 51 bases read in frame from base 1. The data were taken from a study of circulating tumor DNA in untreated peripheral T-cell lymphoma (dated by TCRdb to the early 2020s). What the work shows at the level of the full study, not this receptor alone: Tumor-specific clonotypes turned up in around 73% of patients, identified from roughly 84% of baseline tissues and from about 70% of baseline serum samples.

Tumor-specific TCR clonotypes were identified by sequencing baseline tumor tissue collected before treatment. The study used next-generation sequencing of T-cell receptor sequences to monitor peripheral T-cell lymphoma patients receiving frontline treatment on a trial. The V and J segments used are TRBV23-1 and TRBJ2-7, with 9 junctional bases fitting TRBD1. TRBV23-1 carries the ORF label, with uncertain function. The specimen sequenced was tumor tissue. This sequence originates from a human donor with peripheral T-cell lymphoma. The sequence in DNA is TGCGCCAGGAGTCGGGAAAATGGGGACAGGGATACCTACGAGCAGTACTTC. This encodes CARSRENGDRDTYEQYF.